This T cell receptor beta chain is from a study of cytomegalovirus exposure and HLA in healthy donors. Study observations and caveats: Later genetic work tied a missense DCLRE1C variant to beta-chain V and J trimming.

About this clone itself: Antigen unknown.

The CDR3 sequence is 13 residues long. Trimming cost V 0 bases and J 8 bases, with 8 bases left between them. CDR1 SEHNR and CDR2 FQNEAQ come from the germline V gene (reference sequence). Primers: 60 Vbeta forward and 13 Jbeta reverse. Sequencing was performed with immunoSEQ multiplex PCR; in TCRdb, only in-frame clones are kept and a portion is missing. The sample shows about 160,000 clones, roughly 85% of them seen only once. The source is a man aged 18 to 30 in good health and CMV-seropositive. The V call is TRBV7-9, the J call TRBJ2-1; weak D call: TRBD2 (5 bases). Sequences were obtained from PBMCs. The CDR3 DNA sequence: TGTGCCAGCAGCTTAGCGGACTCCCATGAGCAGTTCTTC. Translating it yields CASSLADSHEQFF.